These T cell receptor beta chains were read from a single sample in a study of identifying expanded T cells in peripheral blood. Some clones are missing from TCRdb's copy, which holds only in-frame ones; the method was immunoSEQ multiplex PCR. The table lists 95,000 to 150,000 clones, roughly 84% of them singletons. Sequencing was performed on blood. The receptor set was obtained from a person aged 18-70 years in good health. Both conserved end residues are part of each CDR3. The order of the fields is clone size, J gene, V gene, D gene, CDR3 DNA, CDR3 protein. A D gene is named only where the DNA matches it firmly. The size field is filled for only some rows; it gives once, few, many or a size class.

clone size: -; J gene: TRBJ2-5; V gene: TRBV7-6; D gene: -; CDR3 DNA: TGTGCCAGCAGCTTACCGGCGGCCTCGACTAGATGGGAGACCCAGTACTTC; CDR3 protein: CASSLPAASTRWETQYF
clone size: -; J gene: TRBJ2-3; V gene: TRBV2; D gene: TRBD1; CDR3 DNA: TGTGCCAGCGTTTCCGGGACAGGGACTTTTACGCAGTATTTT; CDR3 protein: CASVSGTGTFTQYF
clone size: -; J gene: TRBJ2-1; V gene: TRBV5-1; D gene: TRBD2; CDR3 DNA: TGCGCCAGCAGCTTGGTTAGCGGGGGGGTTGATGAGCAGTTCTTC; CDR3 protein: CASSLVSGGVDEQFF
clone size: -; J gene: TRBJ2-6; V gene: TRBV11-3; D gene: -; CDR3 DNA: TGTGCCAGCAGCTCTAGCTCTGGGGCCAACGTCCTGACTTTC; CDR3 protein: CASSSSSGANVLTF
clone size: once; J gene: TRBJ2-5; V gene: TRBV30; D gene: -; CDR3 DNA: TGTGCCTGCATGGGACAAGCGGAGACCCAGTACTTC; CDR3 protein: CACMGQAETQYF
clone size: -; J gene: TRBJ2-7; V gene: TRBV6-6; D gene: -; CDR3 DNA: TGTGCCAGCAGGACGTCTGGCGAGCAGTACTTC; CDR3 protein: CASRTSGEQYF
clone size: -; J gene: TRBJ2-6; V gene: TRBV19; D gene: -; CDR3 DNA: TGTGCCAGTAGTATAGGGGTGGGTGTCTCTGGGGCCAACGTCCTGACTTTC; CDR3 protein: CASSIGVGVSGANVLTF
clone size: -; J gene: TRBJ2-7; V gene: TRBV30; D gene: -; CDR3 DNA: TGTGCCTGGAGGGGACGATGGACGGGGGTCTACGAGCAGTACTTC; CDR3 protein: CAWRGRWTGVYEQYF
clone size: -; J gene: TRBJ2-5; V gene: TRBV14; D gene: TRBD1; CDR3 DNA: TGTGCCAGCAGCCAGATCACGGGACAGTCTCTGAGGGAGACCCAGTACTTC; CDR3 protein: CASSQITGQSLRETQYF
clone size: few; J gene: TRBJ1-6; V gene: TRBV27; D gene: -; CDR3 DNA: TGTGCCGTATCTAGCTCCTATAATTCACCCCTCCACTTT; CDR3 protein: CAVSSSYNSPLHF
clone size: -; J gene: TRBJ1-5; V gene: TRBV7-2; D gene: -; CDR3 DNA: TGTGCCAGCAGCTCGCAGGGCTTCCAGCCCCAGCATTTT; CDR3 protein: CASSSQGFQPQHF
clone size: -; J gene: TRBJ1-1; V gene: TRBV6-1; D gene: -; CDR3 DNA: TGTGCCAGCAGGGACCGAAGCGCCATGAACACTGAAGCTTTCTTT; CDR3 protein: CASRDRSAMNTEAFF
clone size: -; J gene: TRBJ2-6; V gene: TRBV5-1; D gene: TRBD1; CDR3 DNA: TGCGCCAGCAGCTCCCGGACAGGGGACGCCAACGTCCTGACTTTC; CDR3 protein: CASSSRTGDANVLTF
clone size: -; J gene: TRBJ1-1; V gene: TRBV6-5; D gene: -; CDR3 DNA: TGTGCCAGCAGTTACTCAAGAAGCACTGAAGCTTTCTTT; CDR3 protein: CASSYSRSTEAFF
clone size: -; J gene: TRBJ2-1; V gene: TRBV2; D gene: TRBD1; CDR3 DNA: TGTGCCAGCCCTAAGGACAGGGTGGGCAATGAGCAGTTCTTC; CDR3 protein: CASPKDRVGNEQFF
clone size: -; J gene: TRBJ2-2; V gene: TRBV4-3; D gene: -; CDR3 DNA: TGCGCCAGCAGCGGGGGGCCCACCGGGGGGTCCACCGGGGAGCTGTTTTTT; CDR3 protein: CASSGGPTGGSTGELFF
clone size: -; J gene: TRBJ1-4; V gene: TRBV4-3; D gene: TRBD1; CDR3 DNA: TGCGCCAGCAGCCAAGCCTCCGGGACAGGGGAAGAAAAACTGTTTTTT; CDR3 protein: CASSQASGTGEEKLFF
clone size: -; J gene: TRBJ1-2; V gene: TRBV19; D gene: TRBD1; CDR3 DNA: TGTGCCAGTACCTCCAAGGGGACAGGGGGCAACTCTCGCTACACCTTC; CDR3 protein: CASTSKGTGGNSRYTF
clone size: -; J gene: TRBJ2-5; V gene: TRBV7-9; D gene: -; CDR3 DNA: TGTGCCAGCAGCTCCCCACGGCAACAAGAGACCCAGTACTTC; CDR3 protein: CASSSPRQQETQYF
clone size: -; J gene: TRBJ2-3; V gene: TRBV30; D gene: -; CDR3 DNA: TGTGCCTGGAGTGTAGGGGGAGCAGATACGCAGTATTTT; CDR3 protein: CAWSVGGADTQYF
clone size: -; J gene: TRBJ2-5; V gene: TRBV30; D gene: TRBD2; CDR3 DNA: TGTGCCTGGAATGGCTTAGCGGGGGGTGCGGAGACCCAGTACTTC; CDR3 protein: CAWNGLAGGAETQYF
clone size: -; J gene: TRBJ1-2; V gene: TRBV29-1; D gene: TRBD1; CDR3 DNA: TGCAGCGTTGCGCAGGGGGATCATGGCTACACCTTC; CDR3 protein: CSVAQGDHGYTF